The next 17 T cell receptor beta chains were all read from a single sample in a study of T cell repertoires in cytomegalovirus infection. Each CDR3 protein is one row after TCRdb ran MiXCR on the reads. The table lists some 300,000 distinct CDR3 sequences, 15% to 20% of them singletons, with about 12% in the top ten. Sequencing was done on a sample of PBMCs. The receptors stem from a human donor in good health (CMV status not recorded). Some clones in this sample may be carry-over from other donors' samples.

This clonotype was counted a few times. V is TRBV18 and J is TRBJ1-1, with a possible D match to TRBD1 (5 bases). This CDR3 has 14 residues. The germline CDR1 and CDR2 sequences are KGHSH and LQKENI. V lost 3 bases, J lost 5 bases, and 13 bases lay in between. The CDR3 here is CASSPAMGVTEAFF. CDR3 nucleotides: TGTGCCAGCTCACCGGCAATGGGGGTTACTGAAGCTTTCTTT.

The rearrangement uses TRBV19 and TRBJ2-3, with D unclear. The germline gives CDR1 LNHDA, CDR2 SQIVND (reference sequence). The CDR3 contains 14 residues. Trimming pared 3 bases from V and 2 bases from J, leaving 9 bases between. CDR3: CASSITTFTDTQYF. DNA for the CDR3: TGTGCCAGTAGTATTACTACCTTCACAGATACGCAGTATTTT.

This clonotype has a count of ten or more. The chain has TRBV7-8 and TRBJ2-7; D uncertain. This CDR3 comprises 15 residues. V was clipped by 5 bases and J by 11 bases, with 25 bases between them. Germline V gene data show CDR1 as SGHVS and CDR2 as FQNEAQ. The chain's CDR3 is CASSPRPFDSRNEYF. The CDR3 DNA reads TGTGCCAGCAGCCCCCGCCCGTTTGACTCTAGAAATGAGTACTTC.

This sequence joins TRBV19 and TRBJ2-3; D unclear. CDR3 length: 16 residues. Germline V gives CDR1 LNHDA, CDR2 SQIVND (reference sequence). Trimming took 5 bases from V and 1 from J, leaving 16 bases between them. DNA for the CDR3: TGTGCCAGTAGTTTGAGAGACGGCCGGCGCACAGATACGCAGTATTTT. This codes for CASSLRDGRRTDTQYF.

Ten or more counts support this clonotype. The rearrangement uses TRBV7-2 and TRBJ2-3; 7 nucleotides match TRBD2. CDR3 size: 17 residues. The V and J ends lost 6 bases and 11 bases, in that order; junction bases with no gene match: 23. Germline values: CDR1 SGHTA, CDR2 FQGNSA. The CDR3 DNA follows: TGTGCCAGCAGTCCCTCGGGGAGGGGCGCTCCCGCTCAGAGGCAGTATTTT. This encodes CASSPSGRGAPAQRQYF.

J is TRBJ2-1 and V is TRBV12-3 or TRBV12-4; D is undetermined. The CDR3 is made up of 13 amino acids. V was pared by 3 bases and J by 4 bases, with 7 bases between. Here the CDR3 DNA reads TGTGCCAGCAGTTTTTCCAGGTACAATGAGCAGTTCTTC. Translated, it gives CASSFSRYNEQFF.

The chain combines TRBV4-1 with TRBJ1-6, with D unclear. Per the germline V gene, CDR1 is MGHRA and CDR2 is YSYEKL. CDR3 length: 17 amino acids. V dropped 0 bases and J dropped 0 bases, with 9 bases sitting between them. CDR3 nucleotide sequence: TGCGCCAGCAGCCAAGAATTGCGCAGCTCCTATAATTCACCCCTCCACTTT. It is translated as CASSQELRSSYNSPLHF.

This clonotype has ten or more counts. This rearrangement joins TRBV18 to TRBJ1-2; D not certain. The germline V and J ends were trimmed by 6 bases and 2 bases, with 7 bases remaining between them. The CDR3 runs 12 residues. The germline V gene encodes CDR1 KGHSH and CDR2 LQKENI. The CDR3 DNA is TGTGCCAGCTCGGGCAGAAACTATGGCTACACCTTC. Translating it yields CASSGRNYGYTF.

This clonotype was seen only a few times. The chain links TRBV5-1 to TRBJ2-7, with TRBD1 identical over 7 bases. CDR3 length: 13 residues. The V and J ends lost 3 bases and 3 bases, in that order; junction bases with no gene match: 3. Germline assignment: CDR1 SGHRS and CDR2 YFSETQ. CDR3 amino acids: CASSWGTDYEQYF. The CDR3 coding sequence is TGCGCCAGCAGCTGGGGGACAGACTACGAGCAGTACTTC.

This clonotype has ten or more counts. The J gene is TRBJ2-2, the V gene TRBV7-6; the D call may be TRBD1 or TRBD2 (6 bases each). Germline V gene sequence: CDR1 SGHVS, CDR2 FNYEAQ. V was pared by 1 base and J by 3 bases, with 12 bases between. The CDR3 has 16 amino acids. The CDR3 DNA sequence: TGTGCCAGCAGCTTAGGGCAGGGGACTCACACCGGGGAGCTGTTTTTT. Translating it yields CASSLGQGTHTGELFF.

The CDR3 DNA reads as TGTGCCAGCAGCTTAGCCCAGACGGGTCTGGGGGAGCAGTACTTC. Encoded protein: CASSLAQTGLGEQYF. The rearrangement links TRBV7-9 to TRBJ2-7; no clear D gene. This CDR3 has 15 amino acids. Trimming took off 0 bases at V and 7 bases at J, with 16 bases between the two ends. Germline CDR1 SEHNR, CDR2 FQNEAQ (reference sequence).

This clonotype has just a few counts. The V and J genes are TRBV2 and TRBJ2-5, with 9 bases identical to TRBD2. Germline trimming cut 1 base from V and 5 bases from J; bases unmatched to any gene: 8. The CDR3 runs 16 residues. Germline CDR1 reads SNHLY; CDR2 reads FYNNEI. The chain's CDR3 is CASSEEGGGAAETQYF. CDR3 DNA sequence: TGTGCCAGCAGTGAAGAGGGCGGGGGGGCCGCGGAGACCCAGTACTTC.

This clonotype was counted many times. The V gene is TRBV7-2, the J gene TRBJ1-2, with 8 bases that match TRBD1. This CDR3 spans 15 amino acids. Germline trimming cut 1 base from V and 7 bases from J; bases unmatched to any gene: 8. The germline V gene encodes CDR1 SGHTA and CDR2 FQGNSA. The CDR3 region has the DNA TGTGCCAGCAGCTTAGGTCGACAGGGGTTAGTTGGCTACACCTTC. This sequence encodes CASSLGRQGLVGYTF. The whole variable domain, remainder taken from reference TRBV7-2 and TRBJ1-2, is GAGVSQSPSNKVTEKGKDVELRCDPISGHTALYWYRQSLGQGLEFLIYFQGNSAPDKSGLPSDRFSAERTGGSVSTLTIQRTQQEDSAVYLCASSLGRQGLVGYTFGSGTRLTVV.

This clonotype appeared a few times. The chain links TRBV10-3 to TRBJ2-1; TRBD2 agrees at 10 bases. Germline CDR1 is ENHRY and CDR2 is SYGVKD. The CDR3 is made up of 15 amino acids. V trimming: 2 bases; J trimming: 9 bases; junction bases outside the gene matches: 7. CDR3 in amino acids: CAISERTSGLGEQFF. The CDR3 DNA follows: TGTGCCATCAGTGAGCGGACTAGCGGCCTGGGTGAGCAGTTCTTC.

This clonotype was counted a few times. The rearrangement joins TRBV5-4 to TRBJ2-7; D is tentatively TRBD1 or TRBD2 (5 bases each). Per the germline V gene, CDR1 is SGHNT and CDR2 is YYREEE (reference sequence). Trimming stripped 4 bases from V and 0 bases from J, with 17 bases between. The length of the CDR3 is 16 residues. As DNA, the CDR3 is TGTGCCAGCAGCCCCGCACTGGTGGGGGTCTCCTACGAGCAGTACTTC. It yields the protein CASSPALVGVSYEQYF.

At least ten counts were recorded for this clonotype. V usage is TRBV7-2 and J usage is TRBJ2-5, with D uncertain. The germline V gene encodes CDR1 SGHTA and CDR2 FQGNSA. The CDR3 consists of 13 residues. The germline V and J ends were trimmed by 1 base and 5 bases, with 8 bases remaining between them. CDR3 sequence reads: CASSLVASETQYF. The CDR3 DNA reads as TGTGCCAGCAGCTTAGTTGCATCTGAGACCCAGTACTTC.

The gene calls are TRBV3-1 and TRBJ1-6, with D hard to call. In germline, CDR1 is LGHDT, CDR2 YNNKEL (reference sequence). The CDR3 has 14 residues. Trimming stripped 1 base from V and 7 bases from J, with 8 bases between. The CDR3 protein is CASSQVTVNSPLHF. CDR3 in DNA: TGTGCCAGCAGCCAAGTTACGGTGAATTCACCCCTCCACTTT.